This is a list of T cell receptor beta chains from one sample in a study of blood T cell repertoires in COVID-19. Using immunoSEQ multiplex PCR, the repertoire was profiled, and TCRdb retains in-frame clones only, with some absent. The data show approximately 300,000 clones, 70% to 90% seen once. Specimen: peripheral blood. The receptors originated from a man between 18 and 29 years old who had recovered from COVID-19. The CDR3 runs from the conserved cysteine through the conserved F or W. Each record gives: V gene, J gene, clone size, D gene, CDR3 protein, CDR3 DNA. The D gene is left open where the match is weak. Rows may omit the clone size; those that give it use once, few, many or a size class.

>TRBV30|TRBJ1-1|.|.
CAWSSGIPEAFF
TGTGCCTGGAGTAGCGGAATCCCTGAAGCTTTCTTT
>TRBV25-1|TRBJ1-3|.|.
CASSESQAPYSGNTIYF
TGTGCCAGCAGTGAATCACAGGCCCCATACTCTGGAAACACCATATATTTT
>TRBV7-2|TRBJ1-6|.|TRBD1
CASSLGDRSNSPLHF
TGTGCCAGCAGCTTAGGGGACAGAAGTAATTCACCCCTCCACTTT
>TRBV7-2|TRBJ2-2|.|.
CASSLTGTNSGELFF
TGTGCCAGCAGCTTGACCGGGACAAATAGCGGGGAGCTGTTTTTT
>TRBV4-1|TRBJ1-4|.|.
CASSQGEGATNEKLFF
TGCGCCAGCAGCCAGGGAGAGGGAGCAACTAATGAAAAACTGTTTTTT
>TRBV30|TRBJ2-7|few|TRBD1
CAQGTGWYEQYF
TGTGCCCAAGGGACAGGGTGGTACGAGCAGTACTTC
>TRBV12-5|TRBJ1-4|.|TRBD1
CASGWDLGTDHATNEKLFF
TGTGCTAGTGGTTGGGACTTAGGGACAGACCACGCAACTAATGAAAAACTGTTTTTT
>TRBV5-1|TRBJ2-1|.|.
CASSRLTGGTNEQFF
TGCGCCAGCAGCCGCCTCACAGGAGGGACGAATGAGCAGTTCTTC
>TRBV6-1|TRBJ1-6|.|.
CASSDTGPSYNSPLHF
TGTGCCAGCAGTGACACAGGGCCGTCCTATAATTCACCCCTCCACTTT
>TRBV5-1|TRBJ2-7|.|.
CASRWGGTSYEQYF
TGCGCCAGCAGGTGGGGCGGGACCTCCTACGAGCAGTACTTC
>TRBV15|TRBJ2-3|.|.
CATSRAGRSTDTQYF
TGTGCCACCAGCAGGGCAGGGCGAAGCACAGATACGCAGTATTTT
>TRBV27|TRBJ2-1|.|TRBD1
CASSSQGVHEQFF
TGTGCCAGCAGTAGTCAGGGGGTACATGAGCAGTTCTTC
>TRBV6-5|TRBJ2-2|.|TRBD1
CASSYDRGAGELFF
TGTGCCAGCAGTTACGACAGGGGCGCCGGGGAGCTGTTTTTT
>TRBV7-9|TRBJ1-2|.|.
CASSHSGGQGIGSYGYTF
TGTGCCAGCAGCCACTCCGGGGGTCAGGGAATTGGTTCCTATGGCTACACCTTC
>TRBV19|TRBJ1-5|.|TRBD1
CASSIAGGRLNQPQHF
TGTGCCAGTAGTATTGCAGGGGGCCGACTCAATCAGCCCCAGCATTTT
>TRBV4-2|TRBJ1-2|.|TRBD1
CASSQGTGDYGYTF
TGTGCCAGCAGCCAAGGTACAGGGGACTATGGCTACACCTTC
>TRBV7-2|TRBJ1-2|.|.
CASSYGGGVYGYTF
TGTGCCAGCAGCTACGGCGGGGGGGTCTATGGCTACACCTTC
>TRBV6-5|TRBJ1-1|.|.
CASSYAHQGTEAFF
TGTGCCAGCAGTTACGCGCATCAGGGGACTGAAGCTTTCTTT
>TRBV5-4|TRBJ2-5|.|.
CASSPTIGYQETQYF
TGTGCCAGCAGCCCGACAATTGGGTATCAAGAGACCCAGTACTTC
>TRBV10-3|TRBJ1-2|once|.
CAISEGDRQAGGKRGYTF
TGTGCCATCAGTGAGGGGGATCGACAGGCCGGTGGTAAGAGAGGCTACACCTTC
>TRBV1|TRBJ2-2|.|.
CTSSQDGAGRGTGELFF
TGCACCAGCAGCCAAGATGGAGCGGGGCGGGGCACCGGGGAGCTGTTTTTT
>TRBV9|TRBJ2-2|.|TRBD1
CASSVAGGAGELFF
TGTGCCAGCAGCGTAGCAGGGGGCGCCGGGGAGCTGTTTTTT
>TRBV11-1|TRBJ1-3|.|.
CASRAADTIYF
TGTGCCAGCAGGGCTGCGGACACCATATATTTT
>TRBV3-1/TRBV3-2|TRBJ2-6|.|.
CASSQVHGANVLTF
TGTGCCAGCAGCCAAGTACATGGGGCCAACGTCCTGACTTTC
>TRBV7-9|TRBJ1-3|once|.
CASSSWGTGSSGNTIYF
TGTGCCAGCAGCTCATGGGGAACAGGGTCGTCTGGAAACACCATATATTTT
>TRBV29-1|TRBJ2-7|once|TRBD1
CSVDRGQDEQYF
TGCAGCGTTGACAGGGGGCAGGACGAGCAGTACTTC
>TRBV13|TRBJ2-7|once|.
CASSSQSIRGTYEQYF
TGTGCCAGCAGCTCACAGAGCATTAGAGGGACCTACGAGCAGTACTTC
>TRBV15|TRBJ2-3|.|TRBD2
CATSRGTGGPVDTQYF
TGTGCCACCAGCAGAGGAACGGGGGGGCCGGTAGATACGCAGTATTTT
>TRBV19|TRBJ1-5|.|.
CVVTGNQPQHF
TGTGTCGTTACGGGCAATCAGCCCCAGCATTTT
>TRBV11-3|TRBJ2-2|few|TRBD2
CASSLGLADTGELFF
TGTGCCAGCAGCTTAGGACTAGCTGACACCGGGGAGCTGTTTTTT
>TRBV10-2|TRBJ2-3|once|.
CASSESWGRGTDTQYF
TGCGCCAGCAGTGAGTCGTGGGGGCGGGGGACAGATACGCAGTATTTT
>TRBV7-9|TRBJ1-4|few|.
CASSLSGGGNEKLFF
TGTGCCAGCAGCTTGTCCGGCGGAGGTAATGAAAAACTGTTTTTT
>TRBV3-1/TRBV3-2|TRBJ2-1|.|.
CASRVGSALSYNEQFF
TGTGCCAGCAGGGTCGGGAGCGCGCTCTCCTACAATGAGCAGTTCTTC
>TRBV19|TRBJ2-3|.|.
CASSIDRGGSQYF
TGTGCCAGTAGTATAGATCGGGGAGGTTCGCAGTATTTT
>TRBV12-3/TRBV12-4|TRBJ2-1|.|TRBD2
CASSLAGSGNQFF
TGTGCCAGCAGTTTAGCTGGTAGCGGGAATCAGTTCTTC
>TRBV7-8|TRBJ2-3|.|.
CASSPRENRDPRRGASTDTQYF
TGTGCCAGCAGCCCAAGGGAGAACCGGGACCCCAGGAGGGGAGCTAGCACAGATACGCAGTATTTT
>TRBV2|TRBJ1-2|few|.
CATRTGGGYGYTF
TGTGCCACTAGAACGGGAGGGGGATATGGCTACACCTTC
>TRBV6-5|TRBJ1-3|.|TRBD1
CASSYSGQGWNTIYF
TGTGCCAGCAGTTACAGCGGACAGGGTTGGAACACCATATATTTT
>TRBV6-5|TRBJ2-1|.|.
CASMVPSSNEQFF
TGTGCCAGCATGGTCCCTTCGAGCAATGAGCAGTTCTTC
>TRBV18|TRBJ2-7|.|.
CASSPVQGRFEQYF
TGTGCCAGCTCACCGGTTCAGGGGAGATTCGAGCAGTACTTC
>TRBV20-1|TRBJ2-7|.|TRBD1
CSASRDSSYEQYF
TGCAGTGCTAGTCGGGACAGCTCCTACGAGCAGTACTTC
>TRBV5-5|TRBJ1-1|.|.
CASSYTGLPNTEAFF
TGTGCCAGCAGCTATACAGGGTTGCCGAACACTGAAGCTTTCTTT
>TRBV5-5|TRBJ2-4|.|.
CASSLEQETNIQYF
TGTGCCAGCAGCTTGGAACAGGAGACAAACATTCAGTACTTC
>TRBV11-2|TRBJ2-1|few|TRBD2
CASSLAASGGWYEQFF
TGTGCCAGCAGCTTAGCGGCTAGCGGGGGGTGGTATGAGCAGTTCTTC
>TRBV27|TRBJ1-6|.|.
CASSFLRGAYNSPLHF
TGTGCCAGCAGTTTCTTGCGGGGTGCCTATAATTCACCCCTCCACTTT
>TRBV29-1|TRBJ2-3|once|TRBD2
CSAGGASGDSSTDTQYF
TGCAGCGCCGGGGGGGCTAGCGGGGACTCGAGCACAGATACGCAGTATTTT
>TRBV18|TRBJ2-7|few|TRBD1
CASSPMGQGGGYEQYF
TGTGCCAGCTCACCTATGGGACAGGGTGGCGGGTACGAGCAGTACTTC
>TRBV19|TRBJ2-3|.|.
CASSTLLGGTDTQYF
TGTGCCAGTAGTACCCTCTTAGGGGGCACAGATACGCAGTATTTT